Listed here are 32 T cell receptor beta chains from one sample, sequenced in a study of control samples from healthy donors and cancer patients. Sequencing was performed with immunoSEQ multiplex PCR; in TCRdb, only in-frame clones are kept and a portion is missing. Among around 94,000 clones, around nine tenths were seen once, and the ten largest hold more than 3.5%. The sample consisted of blood. These receptors came from a young woman in good health.

The chain couples TRBV28 to TRBJ2-7; 8 bases are shared with TRBD1. CDR3 length equals 14 residues. The V gene end was trimmed by 5 bases and the J gene end by 2 bases; junction bases not matched to a gene: 5. The germline V gene encodes CDR1 MDHEN and CDR2 SYDVKM. CDR3 region: CASSTSGGPYEQYF. The CDR3, as DNA: TGTGCCAGCAGTACCTCAGGGGGCCCCTACGAGCAGTACTTC.

This clone was seen only a few times. The genes are TRBV4-1 and TRBJ1-5; 9 bases are shared with TRBD1. The V gene's germline CDR1 is MGHRA and CDR2 YSYEKL. Trimming cost V 3 bases and J 7 bases; bases outside gene matches: 7. The CDR3 sequence is 15 residues long. CDR3 DNA sequence: TGCGCCAGCAGCCAGGATACAGGGGGCGGGCAGCCCCAGCATTTT. It translates to CASSQDTGGGQPQHF.

V and J are TRBV5-4 and TRBJ2-3; 10 bases are shared with TRBD2. Germline V gene data show CDR1 as SGHNT and CDR2 as YYREEE (reference sequence). Unmatched junction bases numbered 2, after V lost 1 base and J lost 3 bases. There are 15 residues in the CDR3. The CDR3 loop reads CASSLTSGVTDTQYF. In DNA form, the CDR3 reads TGTGCCAGCAGCTTGACTAGCGGGGTGACAGATACGCAGTATTTT.

The CDR3 nucleotides are TGTGCCAGCAGAGGACAGGACAATCAGCCCCAGCATTTT. It codes for CASRGQDNQPQHF. This chain joins TRBV6-6 and TRBJ1-5; 7 positions agree with TRBD1. The CDR3 consists of 13 residues. In germline, CDR1 is MNHNY, CDR2 SVGAGI (reference sequence). Trimming removed 6 bases from V and 3 bases from J; junction bases left unmatched: 2.

With regard to this clone: Other nucleotide sequences in the sample specify the same CDR3. In DNA form, the CDR3 reads TGTGCCAGCTCACCGGGACAGAACACCGGGGAGCTGTTTTTT. It yields the protein CASSPGQNTGELFF. This rearrangement joins TRBV18 to TRBJ2-2; D is possibly TRBD1 (6 bases). Trimming cost V 3 bases and J 1 base, with 6 bases left between them. The CDR3 consists of 14 residues. Germline CDR1 reads KGHSH; CDR2 reads LQKENI.

The V call is TRBV15, the J call TRBJ2-7; D is undetermined. CDR1 and CDR2 (germline): LNHNV, YYDKDF (reference sequence). Trimming took off 1 base at V and 2 bases at J, with 9 bases between the two ends. The CDR3 covers 14 residues. CDR3 protein: CATSRVHGPYEQYF. The CDR3 DNA sequence: TGTGCCACCAGCAGAGTTCATGGCCCCTACGAGCAGTACTTC.

The chain combines TRBV5-1 with TRBJ2-5; maybe TRBD2 (6 bases). Germline CDR1 is SGHRS and CDR2 is YFSETQ. The CDR3 spans 15 residues. V lost 0 bases, J lost 3 bases, and 12 bases lay in between. CDR3 sequence (DNA): TGCGCCAGCAGCTTGGTTTGGGGGGTAGAAGAGACCCAGTACTTC. Its protein product is CASSLVWGVEETQYF.

The chain carries TRBV4-1 and TRBJ1-5, with a possible D match to TRBD1 (5 bases). Trimming took off 0 bases at V and 0 bases at J, with 18 bases between the two ends. Germline CDR1 is MGHRA and CDR2 is YSYEKL. CDR3 length: 19 residues. The CDR3 loop is CASSQDGVAGPLSNQPQHF. In DNA form, the CDR3 reads TGCGCCAGCAGCCAAGATGGGGTAGCGGGACCCCTTAGCAATCAGCCCCAGCATTTT.

The gene calls are TRBV5-1 and TRBJ1-6; TRBD1 matches 7 bases. V trimming: 3 bases; J trimming: 5 bases; junction bases outside the gene matches: 8. The germline gives CDR1 SGHRS, CDR2 YFSETQ. The CDR3 runs 16 residues. The DNA of the CDR3 is TGCGCCAGCAGCTCGTCTACGGGACAGAATAATTCACCCCTCCACTTT. Residues: CASSSSTGQNNSPLHF.

This clone was observed a few times. This rearrangement joins TRBV6-1 to TRBJ1-5; unclear D gene. The CDR3 contains 15 residues. The V end lost 2 bases, the J end lost 1 base, and 9 bases lay between the germline ends. Germline values: CDR1 MNHNS, CDR2 SASEGT. The CDR3 reads CASSELSGSNQPQHF. As DNA, the CDR3 is TGTGCCAGCAGTGAATTGTCAGGCAGCAATCAGCCCCAGCATTTT.

This chain links TRBV18 with TRBJ1-2; D remains unclear. Germline assignment: CDR1 KGHSH and CDR2 LQKENI. The V gene lost 2 bases and the J gene lost 0 bases, with 10 bases spanning the gap. The CDR3 consists of 15 residues. CDR3: CASSPLPETNYGYTF. The DNA of the CDR3 is TGTGCCAGCTCACCATTGCCAGAAACTAACTATGGCTACACCTTC.

The chain couples TRBV6-4 to TRBJ1-1, with 10 bases identical to TRBD1. V lost 2 bases to trimming and J lost 3 bases; unmatched junction nucleotides: 3. Germline V gene sequence: CDR1 MRHNA, CDR2 SNTAGT. The CDR3 contains 15 residues. This chain's CDR3 is CASSDGTGADTEAFF. The DNA of the CDR3 is TGTGCCAGCAGTGACGGGACAGGGGCCGACACTGAAGCTTTCTTT.

The chain joins TRBV14 to TRBJ2-3; 9 bases map to TRBD2. Germline CDR1 and CDR2: SGHDN and FVKESK. The CDR3 runs 15 residues. J lost 3 bases, V lost 4 bases, and 5 bases had no gene match. CDR3 in DNA: TGTGCCAGCAGCCCCCTAGCGGGGAAAACAGATACGCAGTATTTT. Translated, it gives CASSPLAGKTDTQYF.

The CDR3 nucleotides read TGTGCCAGCAGTAATATTGGGGGCGTCAGCACAGATACGCAGTATTTT. Encoded protein: CASSNIGGVSTDTQYF. The rearrangement links TRBV6-6 to TRBJ2-3; TRBD1 is a possible D gene (6 bases). Trimming removed 5 bases from V and 0 bases from J, with 15 bases in between. Germline V CDR1 and CDR2: MNHNY, SVGAGI (reference sequence). The CDR3 extends over 16 amino acids.

J is TRBJ2-3 and V is TRBV10-2; 11 positions match TRBD2. The V and J ends lost 11 bases and 3 bases, in that order; junction bases with no gene match: 7. Looked up from germline, CDR1 is WSHSY and CDR2 is SAAADI. The CDR3 has 14 residues. The CDR3 bases are TGCGCCTGTGACGGGACTAGCGGTACAGATACGCAGTATTTT. Translation gives CACDGTSGTDTQYF.

The chain joins TRBV19 to TRBJ1-2; no clear D. CDR1 and CDR2 (germline): LNHDA, SQIVND (reference sequence). This CDR3 contains 19 residues. V was trimmed by 1 base and J by 0 bases, leaving 21 bases between them. The CDR3 spells CASSIAFTYSAHSNYGYTF. CDR3 nucleotides: TGTGCCAGTAGTATAGCCTTTACTTACAGCGCACATTCTAACTATGGCTACACCTTC.

DNA for the CDR3: TGTGCCAGCAGCCCCACGGCATTGGACACTGAAGCTTTCTTT. Residues: CASSPTALDTEAFF. The chain is built from TRBV11-2 and TRBJ1-1; D is uncertain. Trimming took off 5 bases at V and 3 bases at J, with 13 bases between the two ends. Germline lookup yields CDR1 SGHAT and CDR2 FQNNGV. The CDR3 totals 14 residues.

The chain has TRBV18 and TRBJ1-5; tentatively, D is TRBD1 (6 bases). V gave up 4 bases and J gave up 5 bases, with 18 bases separating them. CDR1 and CDR2 (germline): KGHSH, LQKENI. The CDR3 has 16 residues. The CDR3 protein is CASSQGGEGKDQPQHF. For the CDR3, the DNA is TGTGCCAGCTCACAAGGGGGAGAAGGGAAGGATCAGCCCCAGCATTTT.

The chain joins TRBV5-8 to TRBJ1-3, with D maybe TRBD1 (5 bases). This CDR3 region has 14 residues. CDR1 and CDR2 from the germline V gene are SGHTS and YDEGEE. The germline V and J ends were trimmed by 0 bases and 3 bases, with 7 bases remaining between them. The CDR3 region is CASSLGRVGNTIYF. The CDR3 bases are TGTGCCAGCAGCTTGGGCAGGGTTGGAAACACCATATATTTT.

The gene calls are TRBV10-3 and TRBJ1-1, with D maybe TRBD1 (6 bases). Germline V gene lookup returns CDR1 ENHRY and CDR2 SYGVKD. This CDR3 region has 13 residues. V was shortened by 7 bases and J by 4 bases, with 13 bases between the two germline ends. CDR3 loop: CAITEMGATEAFF. In DNA, the CDR3 is TGTGCCATCACAGAAATGGGGGCCACTGAAGCTTTCTTT.

V is TRBV7-2 and J is TRBJ2-3; maybe TRBD2 (7 bases). The germline V gene has CDR1 SGHTA and CDR2 FQGNSA. The CDR3 is 16 residues long. Trimming left V 1 base short and J 0 bases short, with 11 bases between. The CDR3 region is CASSLVGGASTDTQYF. For the CDR3, the DNA is TGTGCCAGCAGCTTAGTGGGGGGGGCTAGCACAGATACGCAGTATTTT. The complete variable domain, with remaining parts taken from reference TRBV7-2 and TRBJ2-3, reads GAGVSQSPSNKVTEKGKDVELRCDPISGHTALYWYRQSLGQGLEFLIYFQGNSAPDKSGLPSDRFSAERTGGSVSTLTIQRTQQEDSAVYLCASSLVGGASTDTQYFGPGTRLTVL.

This rearrangement joins TRBV19 to TRBJ2-6; D possibly corresponds to TRBD1 (5 bases). Germline assignment: CDR1 LNHDA and CDR2 SQIVND (reference sequence). The CDR3 runs to 15 residues. The V and J ends lost 8 bases and 1 base respectively, with 12 bases between them. The CDR3 nucleotides are TGTGCCAGTGGAACCGCAGGGTCTGGGGCCAACGTCCTGACTTTC. Amino acid sequence: CASGTAGSGANVLTF.

The chain has TRBV6-5 and TRBJ1-2; possible D gene TRBD1, 5 bases. Trimming stripped 0 bases from V and 7 bases from J, with 12 bases between. From germline, CDR1 is MNHEY and CDR2 SVGAGI. The CDR3 is 14 amino acids. CDR3 amino acids: CASSYSGRASGYTF. For the CDR3, the DNA is TGTGCCAGCAGTTACTCAGGCAGGGCGTCTGGCTACACCTTC.

The chain joins TRBV19 to TRBJ2-7; D remains ambiguous. Trimming took 3 bases from V and 4 from J, leaving 10 bases between them. The length of the CDR3 is 13 residues. Germline CDR1 LNHDA, CDR2 SQIVND (reference sequence). The chain's CDR3 is CASSMTMSYEQYF. DNA for the CDR3: TGTGCCAGTAGTATGACCATGTCATACGAGCAGTACTTC.

V and J are TRBV5-6 and TRBJ2-1; D call uncertain. This CDR3 has 15 amino acids. V was shortened by 4 bases and J by 3 bases, with 14 bases between the two germline ends. The germline CDR1 and CDR2 sequences are SGHDT and YYEEEE. DNA for the CDR3: TGTGCCAGCAGCAGAGAGACTGGAGTCTACAATGAGCAGTTCTTC. It encodes CASSRETGVYNEQFF.

The rearrangement links TRBV7-8 to TRBJ1-5; no reliable D call. This CDR3 has 14 amino acids. Between the trimmed V and J ends, which lost 3 bases and 5 bases, there was a span of 11 bases. From germline, CDR1 is SGHVS and CDR2 FQNEAQ. Here the CDR3 DNA reads TGTGCCAGCAGCTTGACATCCGTGGATCAGCCCCAGCATTTT. Its translation is CASSLTSVDQPQHF.

The chain links TRBV2 to TRBJ1-2; perhaps TRBD1 as D (5 bases). V shed 6 bases and J shed 2 bases, with 16 bases lying between them. The CDR3 totals 15 residues. Germline CDR1 SNHLY, CDR2 FYNNEI. The CDR3 spells CASRIGWGTNYGYTF. DNA of the CDR3: TGTGCCAGCAGGATAGGATGGGGGACCAACTATGGCTACACCTTC. Looking up the rest from reference TRBV2 and TRBJ1-2 gives the full variable domain: EPEVTQTPSHQVTQMGQEVILRCVPISNHLYFYWYRQILGQKVEFLVSFYNNEISEKSEIFDDQFSVERPDGSNFTLKIRSTKLEDSAMYFCASRIGWGTNYGYTFGSGTRLTVV.

This chain connects TRBV7-9 to TRBJ2-7, with TRBD1 identical over 7 bases. Trimming took 3 bases from V and 4 from J; bases not matched to a gene: 9. The CDR3 is made up of 15 amino acids. Germline lookup yields CDR1 SEHNR and CDR2 FQNEAQ (reference sequence). The CDR3 DNA is TGTGCCAGCAGCTTTCAGAGGGACAGAACTTACGAGCAGTACTTC. As protein: CASSFQRDRTYEQYF.

The rearrangement joins TRBV13 to TRBJ1-1; D possibly corresponds to TRBD1 (5 bases). The CDR3 spans 14 residues. The germline V gene encodes CDR1 PRHDT and CDR2 FYEKMQ (reference sequence). V was shortened by 6 bases and J by 3 bases, with 14 bases between the two germline ends. The CDR3 sequence is CASSRQGFDTEAFF. The CDR3 nucleotides read TGTGCCAGCAGTCGTCAGGGTTTTGACACTGAAGCTTTCTTT.

The chain employs TRBV11-2 and TRBJ2-5; 10 nucleotides line up with TRBD2. Germline loops: CDR1 SGHAT, CDR2 FQNNGV. CDR3 length equals 17 residues. V was clipped by 4 bases and J by 4 bases; unmatched bases: 12. As DNA, the CDR3 is TGTGCCAGCAGCTACCCCCCGGCTAGCGGGGGCAGAGAGACCCAGTACTTC. This encodes CASSYPPASGGRETQYF.

V usage is TRBV19 and J usage is TRBJ2-1, with 10 bases aligning to TRBD1. Germline V gene lookup returns CDR1 LNHDA and CDR2 SQIVND (reference sequence). This CDR3 is built from 16 residues. V dropped 6 bases and J dropped 8; count of bases not matched to a gene: 13. As DNA, the CDR3 is TGTGCCAGTAGGCTTCTTCCGGGACAGGGGCCCCATGAGCAGTTCTTC. It translates to CASRLLPGQGPHEQFF.

This chain links TRBV3-1 (or the pseudogene TRBV3-2) with TRBJ1-2; weak D call: TRBD1 (5 bases). Germline CDR1 LGHDT, CDR2 YNNKEL (reference sequence). Deletions cut 2 bases from V and 8 bases from J, with 21 bases between. The CDR3 runs 16 residues. CDR3: CASSQMLWRQRDGYTF. In DNA, the CDR3 is TGTGCCAGCAGCCAAATGTTGTGGCGACAGCGCGACGGCTACACCTTC.